This TCR beta chain was observed in a study of PD-1 blockade in mismatch repair-deficient tumors. This CDR3 has 13 residues. The V end was cut by 0 bases, the J end by 6 bases, with 6 bases between. Germline assignment: CDR1 SGDLS and CDR2 YYNGEE. Repertoires were generated with immunoSEQ multiplex PCR, while TCRdb's copy carries only in-frame clones and drops some. Counted here are 50,000 or so clones, 81% occurring once; the ten biggest clones make up over 7.5%. The sequence was obtained from an adult with mismatch repair-deficient cancer. The gene calls are TRBV9 and TRBJ2-2, with unresolved D. The input for sequencing was peripheral blood, taken roughly 21 weeks after starting pembrolizumab. The CDR3 loop is CASSVEVSGELFF. Written as DNA, the CDR3 is TGTGCCAGCAGCGTAGAGGTGTCCGGGGAGCTGTTTTTT.